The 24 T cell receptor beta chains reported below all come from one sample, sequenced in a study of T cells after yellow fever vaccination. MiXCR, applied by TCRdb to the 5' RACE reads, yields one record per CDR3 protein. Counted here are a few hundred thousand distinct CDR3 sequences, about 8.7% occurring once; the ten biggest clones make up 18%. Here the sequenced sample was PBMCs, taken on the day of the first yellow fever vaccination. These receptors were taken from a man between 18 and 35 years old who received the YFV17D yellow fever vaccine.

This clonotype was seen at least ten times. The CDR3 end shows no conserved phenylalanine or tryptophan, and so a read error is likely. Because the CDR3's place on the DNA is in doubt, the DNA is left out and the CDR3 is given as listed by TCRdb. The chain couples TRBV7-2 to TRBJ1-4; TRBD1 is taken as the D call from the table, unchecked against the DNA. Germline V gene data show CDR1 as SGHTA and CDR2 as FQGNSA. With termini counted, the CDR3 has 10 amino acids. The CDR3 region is CASSFKDKTL.

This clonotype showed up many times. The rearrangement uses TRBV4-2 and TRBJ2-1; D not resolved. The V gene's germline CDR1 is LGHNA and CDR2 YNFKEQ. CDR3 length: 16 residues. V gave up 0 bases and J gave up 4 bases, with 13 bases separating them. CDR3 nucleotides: TGTGCCAGCAGCCAAGAAAACCCAAAGCCATACAATGAGCAGTTCTTC. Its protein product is CASSQENPKPYNEQFF.

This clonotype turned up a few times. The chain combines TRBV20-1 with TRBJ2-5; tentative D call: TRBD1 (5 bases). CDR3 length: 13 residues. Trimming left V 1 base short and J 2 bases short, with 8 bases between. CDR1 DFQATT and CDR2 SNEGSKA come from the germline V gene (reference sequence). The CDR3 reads CSARGTLQETQYF. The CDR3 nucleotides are TGCAGTGCTAGAGGGACATTGCAAGAGACCCAGTACTTC.

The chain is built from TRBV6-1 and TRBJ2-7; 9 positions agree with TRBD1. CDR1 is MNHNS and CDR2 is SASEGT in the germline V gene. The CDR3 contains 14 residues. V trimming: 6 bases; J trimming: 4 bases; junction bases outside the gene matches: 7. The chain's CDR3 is CASSGPGQGYEQYV. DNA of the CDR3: TGTGCCAGCAGCGGCCCGGGACAGGGTTACGAGCAGTACGTC.

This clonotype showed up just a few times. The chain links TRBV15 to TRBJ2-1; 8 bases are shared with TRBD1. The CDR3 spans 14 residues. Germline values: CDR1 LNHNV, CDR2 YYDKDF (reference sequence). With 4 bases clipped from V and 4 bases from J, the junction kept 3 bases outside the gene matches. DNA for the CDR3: TGTGCCACCAGCACGGGGGACAGGTACAATGAGCAGTTCTTC. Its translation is CATSTGDRYNEQFF.

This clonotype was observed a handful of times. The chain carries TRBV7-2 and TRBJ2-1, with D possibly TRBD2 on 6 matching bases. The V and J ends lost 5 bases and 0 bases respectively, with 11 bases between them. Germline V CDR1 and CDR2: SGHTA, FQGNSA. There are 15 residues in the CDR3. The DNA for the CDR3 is TGTGCCAGCAGCAAACGGGGGAGCTCCTACAATGAGCAGTTCTTC. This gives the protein CASSKRGSSYNEQFF.

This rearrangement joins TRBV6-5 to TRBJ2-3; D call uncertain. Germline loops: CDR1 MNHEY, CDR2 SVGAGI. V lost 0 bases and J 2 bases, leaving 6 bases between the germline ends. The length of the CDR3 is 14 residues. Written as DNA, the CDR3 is TGTGCCAGCAGTTACTCAGGAAACACAGATACGCAGTATTTT. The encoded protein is CASSYSGNTDTQYF.

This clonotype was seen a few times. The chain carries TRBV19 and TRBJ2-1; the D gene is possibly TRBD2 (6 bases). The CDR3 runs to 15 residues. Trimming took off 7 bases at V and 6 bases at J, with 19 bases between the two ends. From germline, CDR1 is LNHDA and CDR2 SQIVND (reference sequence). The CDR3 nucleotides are TGTGCCAGTAAAGAGTTCGGGGGTCCCGTCAATGAGCAGTTCTTC. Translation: CASKEFGGPVNEQFF.

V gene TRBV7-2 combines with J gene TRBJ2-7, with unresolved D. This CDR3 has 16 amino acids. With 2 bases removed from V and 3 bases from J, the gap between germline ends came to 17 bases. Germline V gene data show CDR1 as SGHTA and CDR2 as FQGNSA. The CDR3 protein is CASSLRQQRRLYEQYV. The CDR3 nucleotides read TGTGCCAGCAGCTTAAGGCAGCAGAGAAGACTCTACGAGCAGTACGTC.

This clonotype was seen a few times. CDR3 DNA: TGCGCCAGCGGGCCGTTGAACAGTCCAGCTTTCTTT. This encodes CASGPLNSPAFF. The chain is built from TRBV5-1 and TRBJ1-1; D is undetermined. The CDR3 has 12 residues. The V gene lost 7 bases and the J gene lost 10 bases, with 17 bases spanning the gap. CDR1 and CDR2 (germline): SGHRS, YFSETQ.

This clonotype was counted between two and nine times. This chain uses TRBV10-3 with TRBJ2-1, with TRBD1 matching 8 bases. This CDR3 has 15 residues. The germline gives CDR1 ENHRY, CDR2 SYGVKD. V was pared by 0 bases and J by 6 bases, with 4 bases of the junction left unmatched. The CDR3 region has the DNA TGTGCCATCAGTGAGTCGCGTGACAGGGGCAATGAGCAGTTCTTC. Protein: CAISESRDRGNEQFF.

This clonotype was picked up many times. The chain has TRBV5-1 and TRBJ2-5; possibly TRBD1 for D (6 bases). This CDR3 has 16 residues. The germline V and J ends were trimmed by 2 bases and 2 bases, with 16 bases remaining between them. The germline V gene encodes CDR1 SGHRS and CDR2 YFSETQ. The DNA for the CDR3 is TGCGCCAGCAGCTTATCCTATACGACAGGACAAGAGACCCAGTACTTC. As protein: CASSLSYTTGQETQYF.

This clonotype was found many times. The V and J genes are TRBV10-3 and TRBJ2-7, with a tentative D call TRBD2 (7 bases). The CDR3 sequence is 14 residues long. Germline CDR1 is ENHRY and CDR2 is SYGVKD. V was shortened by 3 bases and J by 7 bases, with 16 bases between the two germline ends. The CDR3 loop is CAISDPGGAGEQYV. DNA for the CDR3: TGTGCCATCAGTGACCCGGGGGGCGCGGGGGAGCAGTACGTC.

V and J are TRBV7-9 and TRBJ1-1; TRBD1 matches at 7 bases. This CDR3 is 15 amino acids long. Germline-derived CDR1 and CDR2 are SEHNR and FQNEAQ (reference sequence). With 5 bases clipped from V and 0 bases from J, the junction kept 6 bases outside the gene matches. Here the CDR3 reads CASSLRDSMNTEAFF. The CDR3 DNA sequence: TGTGCCAGCAGCCTCCGGGACAGCATGAACACTGAAGCTTTCTTT.

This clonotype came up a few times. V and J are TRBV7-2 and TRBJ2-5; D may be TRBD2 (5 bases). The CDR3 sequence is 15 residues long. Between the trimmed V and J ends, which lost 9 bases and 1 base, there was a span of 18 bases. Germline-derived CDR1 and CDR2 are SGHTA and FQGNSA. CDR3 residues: CASTVVDRGQETQYF. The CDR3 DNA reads TGTGCCAGTACGGTTGTCGACCGGGGCCAAGAGACCCAGTACTTC. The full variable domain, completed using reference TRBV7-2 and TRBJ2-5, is GAGVSQSPSNKVTEKGKDVELRCDPISGHTALYWYRQSLGQGLEFLIYFQGNSAPDKSGLPSDRFSAERTGGSVSTLTIQRTQQEDSAVYLCASTVVDRGQETQYFGPGTRLLVL.

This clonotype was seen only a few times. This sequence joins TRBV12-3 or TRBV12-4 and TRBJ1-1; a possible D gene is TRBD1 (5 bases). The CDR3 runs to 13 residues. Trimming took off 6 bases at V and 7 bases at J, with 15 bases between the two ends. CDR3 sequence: CASSLHGGHEAFF. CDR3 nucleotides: TGTGCCAGCAGCCTACACGGGGGTCATGAAGCTTTCTTT.

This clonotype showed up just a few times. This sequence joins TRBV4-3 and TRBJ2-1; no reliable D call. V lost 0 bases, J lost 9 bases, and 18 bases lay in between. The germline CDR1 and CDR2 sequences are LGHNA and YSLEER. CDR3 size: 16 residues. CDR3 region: CASSQDFGAYRSEQFF. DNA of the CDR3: TGCGCCAGCAGCCAAGACTTCGGAGCCTATAGGAGTGAGCAGTTCTTC.

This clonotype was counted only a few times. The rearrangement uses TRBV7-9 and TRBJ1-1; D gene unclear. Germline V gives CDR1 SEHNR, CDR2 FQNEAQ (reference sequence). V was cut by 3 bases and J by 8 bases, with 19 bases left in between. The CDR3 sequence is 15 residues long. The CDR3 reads CASSFDGERIREAFF. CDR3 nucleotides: TGTGCCAGCAGCTTCGATGGAGAGAGGATCCGCGAAGCTTTCTTT.

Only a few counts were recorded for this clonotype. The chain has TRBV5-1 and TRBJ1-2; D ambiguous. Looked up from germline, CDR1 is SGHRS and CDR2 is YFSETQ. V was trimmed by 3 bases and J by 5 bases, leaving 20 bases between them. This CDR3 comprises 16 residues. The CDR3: CASSSNHEGTGYGYTF. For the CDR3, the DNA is TGCGCCAGCAGCTCCAACCATGAGGGAACGGGGTATGGCTACACCTTC.

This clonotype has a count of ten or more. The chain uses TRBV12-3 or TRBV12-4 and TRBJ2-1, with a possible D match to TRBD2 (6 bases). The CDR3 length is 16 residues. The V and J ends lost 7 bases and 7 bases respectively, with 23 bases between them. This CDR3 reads CASTLEGGPGRNEQFF. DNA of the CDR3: TGTGCCAGCACCTTAGAAGGTGGGCCGGGGAGGAATGAGCAGTTCTTC.

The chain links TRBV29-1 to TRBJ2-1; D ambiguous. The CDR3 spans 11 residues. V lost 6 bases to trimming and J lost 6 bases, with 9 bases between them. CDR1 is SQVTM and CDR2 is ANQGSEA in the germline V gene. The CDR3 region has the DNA TGCAGCGTCTCGACCACCAATGAGCAGTTCTTC. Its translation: CSVSTTNEQFF.

The CDR3 region is CASSSSGGVTEAFF. The DNA for the CDR3 is TGTGCCAGCAGTTCCTCAGGGGGGGTCACTGAAGCTTTCTTT. The genes are TRBV27 and TRBJ1-1, with 7 bases that match TRBD1. The CDR3 contains 14 residues. CDR1 is MNHEY, CDR2 SMNVEV, per germline (reference sequence). The V segment lost 4 bases and the J segment 4 bases; nucleotides outside the gene matches: 6.

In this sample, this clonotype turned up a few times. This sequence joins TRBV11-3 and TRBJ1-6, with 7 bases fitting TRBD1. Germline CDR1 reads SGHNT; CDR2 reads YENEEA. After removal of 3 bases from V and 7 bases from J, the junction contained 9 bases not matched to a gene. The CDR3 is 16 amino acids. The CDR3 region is CASSFLHRGLNSPLHF. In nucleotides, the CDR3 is TGTGCCAGCAGCTTTCTACACAGGGGTTTAAATTCACCCCTCCACTTT.

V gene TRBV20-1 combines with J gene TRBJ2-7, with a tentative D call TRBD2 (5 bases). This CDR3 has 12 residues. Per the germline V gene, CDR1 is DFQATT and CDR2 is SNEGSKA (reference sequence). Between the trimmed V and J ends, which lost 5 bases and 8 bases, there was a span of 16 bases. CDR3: CSAFRAGEKQYF. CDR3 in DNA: TGCAGTGCTTTCCGGGCCGGGGAGAAGCAGTACTTC.